This TCR beta chain was profiled in a study of CD8+CD57+ T cells in acquired aplastic anemia. On the study more broadly: Healthy CD8+ samples averaged roughly 9.9 million reads.

Profiles of TCR beta VDJ and CDR3 were generated from a genomic DNA template. MiXCR was run by TCRdb on the reads, yielding one entry per CDR3 protein. The sample carries 150,000 to 200,000 distinct CDR3 sequences, 55% to 80% recorded once. J was trimmed by 1 base and V by 5 bases; bases with no gene match: 7. This CDR3 has 15 amino acids. The germline gives CDR1 SEHNR, CDR2 FQNEAQ (reference sequence). The chain uses TRBV7-9 and TRBJ1-1, with 7 positions matching TRBD1. Specimen: sorted CD4+, CD8+, or CD8+CD57+ T cells (not recorded which) from PBMCs. This TCR was recovered from a human donor in good health. The DNA of the CDR3 is TGTGCCAGCAGCCACCTCGACAGGGAGAACACTGAAGCTTTCTTT. Amino acid sequence: CASSHLDRENTEAFF. The whole variable domain, filled in from reference TRBV7-9 and TRBJ1-1, reads DTGVSQNPRHKITKRGQNVTFRCDPISEHNRLYWYRQTLGQGPEFLTYFQNEAQLEKSRLLSDRFSAERPKGSFSTLEIQRTEQGDSAMYLCASSHLDRENTEAFFGQGTRLTVV.